This T cell receptor beta chain was recorded in a study of blood T cell repertoires in COVID-19. About the study: There were acute and convalescent COVID-19 samples, and they came from the United States, Italy and Spain.

Authors' methods: Reference gene primer amplification gave nucleated cell count estimates. Sequenced by immunoSEQ multiplex PCR; TCRdb stores in-frame clones only, minus some. The V and J calls and the clone size are those of that table, but D and trimming were determined from the DNA. The table records hundreds of thousands of clones, about 90% of them present only once. The CDR3 runs to 13 residues. Germline V CDR1 and CDR2: LNHDA, SQIVND (reference sequence). Trimming took off 5 bases at V and 5 bases at J, with 12 bases between the two ends. This sequence originates from a man between 18 and 29 years old with active or convalescent COVID-19. The chain combines TRBV19 with TRBJ2-5, with D possibly TRBD1 on 6 matching bases. Source material: peripheral blood. The CDR3 sequence is CASSPKGEETQYF. CDR3 DNA sequence: TGTGCCAGTAGTCCAAAGGGGGAGGAGACCCAGTACTTC.